The 26 T cell receptor beta chains listed next were all sequenced from one sample in a study of blood T cells in healthy people across ages. Combining a sample-barcoded 5' primer with a J-beta primer mix, a second PCR ran for roughly 6 to 12 cycles. TCRdb re-analysed the 5' RACE reads in MiXCR, keeping a single row per CDR3 protein. In the table there are roughly 410,000 distinct CDR3 sequences, about 55% of which are singletons. Sequences were obtained from blood. Every receptor here comes from a man aged 55 to 70 in good health.

This clonotype was counted a few times. The V and J genes are TRBV4-3 and TRBJ1-2; 9 nucleotides agree with TRBD1. CDR1 and CDR2 from the germline V gene are LGHNA and YSLEER. V shed 3 bases, J shed 0 bases, and the junction held 2 bases outside the gene matches. The CDR3 length is 15 residues. The CDR3 protein is CASSQRQGANYGYTF. The DNA of the CDR3 is TGCGCCAGCAGCCAGAGACAGGGGGCTAACTATGGCTACACCTTC.

The chain carries TRBV7-2 and TRBJ2-5; D not certain. Germline V gives CDR1 SGHTA, CDR2 FQGNSA. The CDR3 covers 11 residues. V was cut by 5 bases and J by 5 bases, with 6 bases left in between. The chain's CDR3 is CASSALETQYF. The CDR3 nucleotides are TGTGCCAGCAGCGCCCTGGAGACCCAGTACTTC.

The rearrangement joins TRBV4-2 to TRBJ1-5, with D hard to call. The CDR3 runs to 15 residues. Germline V gene data show CDR1 as LGHNA and CDR2 as YNFKEQ. The germline V and J ends were trimmed by 2 bases and 1 base, with 9 bases remaining between them. The CDR3 sequence: CASSQFEQSNQPQHF. The DNA of the CDR3 is TGTGCCAGCAGCCAATTTGAACAGAGCAATCAGCCCCAGCATTTT.

The chain couples TRBV6-1 to TRBJ2-1; the D gene is possibly TRBD2 (6 bases). V was pared by 2 bases and J by 0 bases, with 8 bases between. Germline V gene lookup returns CDR1 MNHNS and CDR2 SASEGT. CDR3 length: 15 residues. The CDR3 DNA reads as TGTGCCAGCAGTGAAACCGGGGGCTCCTACAATGAGCAGTTCTTC. Translating it yields CASSETGGSYNEQFF.

The chain links TRBV20-1 to TRBJ2-3; 8 bases match TRBD1. CDR3 length: 13 residues. Germline V CDR1 and CDR2: DFQATT, SNEGSKA (reference sequence). V dropped 6 bases and J dropped 0; count of bases not matched to a gene: 2. The CDR3 protein is CSAGQASTDTQYF. The CDR3 DNA sequence: TGCAGTGCGGGACAGGCTAGCACAGATACGCAGTATTTT.

This clonotype was seen a handful of times. The CDR3 DNA sequence: TGTGCCAGCAGTTACTCGGGGTCTAGCGGGGTGCTCTACAATGAGCAGTTCTTC. This gives the protein CASSYSGSSGVLYNEQFF. The rearrangement joins TRBV6-5 to TRBJ2-1, with 9 bases lining up with TRBD2. CDR1 MNHEY and CDR2 SVGAGI come from the germline V gene. This CDR3 has 18 amino acids. V shed 0 bases and J 3 bases; nucleotides not matched to a gene: 9.

The rearrangement uses TRBV28 and TRBJ2-5; 9 bases align to TRBD1. The tail of the sequence fits TRBJ2-7 better, so the J call may be wrong. The CDR3 spans 18 residues. Germline values: CDR1 MDHEN, CDR2 SYDVKM. CDR3 DNA sequence: TGTGCCAGCAGTTTATCCGAAGGAATGGGGACAGGGCCTAACGAGCAGTACTTC. This sequence encodes CASSLSEGMGTGPNEQYF.

This clonotype occurred many times. This chain uses TRBV9 with TRBJ2-7, with D perhaps TRBD1 (5 bases). The V gene's germline CDR1 is SGDLS and CDR2 YYNGEE. The CDR3 has 14 residues. V lost 0 bases and J lost 3, with 10 bases in between. This CDR3 reads CASSVGQGRYEQYF. CDR3 coding DNA: TGTGCCAGCAGCGTAGGTCAGGGCCGCTACGAGCAGTACTTC.

The rearrangement joins TRBV5-1 to TRBJ2-7, with 9 bases fitting TRBD1. The CDR3 covers 16 residues. V shed 4 bases and J 7 bases; nucleotides not matched to a gene: 15. Per the germline V gene, CDR1 is SGHRS and CDR2 is YFSETQ. CDR3 protein: CASSRSPGQGKNEQYF. DNA for the CDR3: TGCGCCAGCAGCCGTAGCCCGGGACAGGGTAAAAATGAGCAGTACTTC.

This chain joins TRBV6-5 and TRBJ2-1, with D possibly matching TRBD2 (5 bases). This CDR3 has 13 amino acids. V was pared by 6 bases and J by 9 bases, with 15 bases between. Germline CDR1 reads MNHEY; CDR2 reads SVGAGI. CDR3 region: CASSDPGVGEQFF. The CDR3 region has the DNA TGTGCCAGCAGCGACCCCGGGGTGGGTGAGCAGTTCTTC.

This clonotype was observed a few times. Possible read error: a much larger clone is one base away. This rearrangement joins TRBV12-3 or TRBV12-4 to TRBJ2-7; D is unclear. The V end was cut by 5 bases, the J end by 7 bases, with 15 bases between. The CDR3 extends over 13 amino acids. The CDR3 loop reads CASSAAGSTEQYF. The CDR3 DNA reads as TGTGCCAGCAGTGCCGCCGGGTCTACAGAGCAGTACTTC.

This clonotype has just a few counts. The chain combines TRBV11-2 with TRBJ2-5; D could derive from TRBD1 or TRBD2 (5 bases each). The germline CDR1 and CDR2 sequences are SGHAT and FQNNGV. V lost 0 bases to trimming and J lost 2 bases, with 13 bases between them. This CDR3 comprises 16 residues. This CDR3 is CASSLDLGTSQETQYF. In DNA, the CDR3 is TGTGCCAGCAGCTTAGACCTCGGGACCTCTCAAGAGACCCAGTACTTC.

The CDR3 region is CAISESGQPFSYEQYF. For the CDR3, the DNA is TGTGCCATCAGTGAGTCTGGACAGCCCTTCTCCTACGAGCAGTACTTC. The rearrangement uses TRBV10-3 and TRBJ2-7, with a possible D match to TRBD1 (6 bases). This CDR3 spans 16 amino acids. Germline V gene data show CDR1 as ENHRY and CDR2 as SYGVKD. The V gene lost 0 bases and the J gene lost 0 bases, with 12 bases spanning the gap.

This chain connects TRBV27 to TRBJ2-1, with D possibly TRBD1 on 6 matching bases. V lost 6 bases to trimming and J lost 2 bases, with 8 bases between them. This CDR3 comprises 13 residues. Germline V gene lookup returns CDR1 MNHEY and CDR2 SMNVEV (reference sequence). CDR3 DNA: TGTGCCAGCAGGGGGACAACCTACAATGAGCAGTTCTTC. Translated: CASRGTTYNEQFF.

The chain employs TRBV20-1 and TRBJ2-7; D is unresolved. Per the germline V gene, CDR1 is DFQATT and CDR2 is SNEGSKA (reference sequence). CDR3 length: 14 amino acids. V lost 6 bases and J 7 bases, leaving 22 bases between the germline ends. In nucleotides, the CDR3 is TGCAGTGCCCCTCGTATCAGCTCCTACAATGAGCAGTACTTC. Translation: CSAPRISSYNEQYF.

This clonotype was detected a few times. The chain carries TRBV12-3 or TRBV12-4 and TRBJ2-1, with D unresolved. Trimming removed 7 bases at V and 8 bases at J, with 12 bases between. This CDR3 spans 12 amino acids. CDR3 amino acids: CASTPGGHEQFF. Here the CDR3 DNA reads TGTGCCAGCACCCCGGGCGGCCATGAGCAGTTCTTC.

This clonotype has only one observation. This chain joins TRBV6-6 and TRBJ2-7; the D is unclear. CDR1 MNHNY and CDR2 SVGAGI come from the germline V gene (reference sequence). The germline V and J ends were trimmed by 4 bases and 5 bases, with 9 bases remaining between them. CDR3 length equals 12 residues. The CDR3 DNA reads as TGTGCCAGCAGTTCCTCAGGTAACGAGCAGTACTTC. This gives the protein CASSSSGNEQYF.

The gene calls are TRBV7-2 and TRBJ2-7, with unresolved D. Per the germline V gene, CDR1 is SGHTA and CDR2 is FQGNSA. The CDR3 extends over 15 amino acids. The V end lost 1 base, the J end lost 1 base, and 11 bases lay between the germline ends. The CDR3 here is CASSLGKGGSYEQYF. The CDR3 DNA reads as TGTGCCAGCAGCTTAGGGAAGGGCGGATCCTACGAGCAGTACTTC.

There are many counts of this clonotype. This sequence joins TRBV29-1 and TRBJ2-5; D is possibly TRBD2 (6 bases). The last part of the DNA fits TRBJ2-7 better; the J call may be wrong. Germline CDR1 SQVTM, CDR2 ANQGSEA. There are 13 residues in the CDR3. This chain's CDR3 is CSVEGGGRNEQYF. The CDR3 bases are TGCAGCGTTGAGGGCGGTGGGAGGAACGAGCAGTACTTC.

This chain's CDR3 is CASSPGVDMASQPQHF. CDR3 nucleotides: TGTGCCAGCTCACCAGGGGTTGACATGGCCAGTCAGCCCCAGCATTTT. The genes are TRBV18 and TRBJ1-5; D not resolved. Trimming pared 2 bases from V and 6 bases from J, leaving 17 bases between. The CDR3 has 16 amino acids. Germline values: CDR1 KGHSH, CDR2 LQKENI.

This clonotype is a singleton in its sample. The chain is built from TRBV27 and TRBJ1-2, with 8 positions matching TRBD1. The CDR3 covers 13 residues. With 6 bases clipped from V and 0 bases from J, the junction kept 0 bases outside the gene matches. Germline-derived CDR1 and CDR2 are MNHEY and SMNVEV (reference sequence). Here the CDR3 reads CASRGQANYGYTF. The CDR3 DNA reads TGTGCCAGCAGGGGACAGGCTAACTATGGCTACACCTTC.

The CDR3 sequence: CSAREGQGYSGANVLTF. Written as DNA, the CDR3 is TGCAGTGCTAGAGAGGGACAGGGTTACTCTGGGGCCAACGTCCTGACTTTC. This chain joins TRBV20-1 and TRBJ2-6, with TRBD1 identical over 9 bases. CDR3 length: 17 residues. Germline CDR1 reads DFQATT; CDR2 reads SNEGSKA (reference sequence). Trimming cost V 0 bases and J 0 bases; bases outside gene matches: 3.

As DNA, the CDR3 is TGTGCCAGCAGCTTCAACAGGGTCGAAAAACTGTTTTTT. Encoded protein: CASSFNRVEKLFF. The chain combines TRBV14 with TRBJ1-4; possible D gene TRBD1, 6 bases. Germline values: CDR1 SGHDN, CDR2 FVKESK. V lost 5 bases, J lost 8 bases, and 12 bases lay in between. CDR3 size: 13 residues.

V gene TRBV6-2 or TRBV6-3 combines with J gene TRBJ1-2, with a tentative D call TRBD1 (5 bases). The CDR3 is 14 residues long. CDR1 is MNHEY and CDR2 is SVGEGT in the germline V gene. V was shortened by 6 bases and J by 0 bases, with 11 bases between the two germline ends. CDR3 loop: CASSRDGSNYGYTF. The CDR3 coding sequence is TGTGCCAGCAGCCGGGACGGATCTAACTATGGCTACACCTTC.

This clonotype has only a few counts. V gene TRBV3-1 combines with J gene TRBJ2-4; D perhaps matches TRBD1 (6 bases). From germline, CDR1 is LGHDT and CDR2 YNNKEL (reference sequence). This CDR3 is built from 15 residues. V shed 4 bases and J shed 4 bases, with 14 bases lying between them. The CDR3 bases are TGTGCCAGCAGCCTAAGGGGGACCGAAAAAAACATTCAGTACTTC. This sequence encodes CASSLRGTEKNIQYF.

This clonotype was counted a single time. The V and J genes are TRBV7-2 and TRBJ2-1; TRBD2 aligns across 11 bases. This CDR3 spans 16 amino acids. J was trimmed by 9 bases and V by 4 bases; bases with no gene match: 11. The V gene's germline CDR1 is SGHTA and CDR2 FQGNSA. DNA for the CDR3: TGTGCCAGCAGCTCTGAGTTAGCGGGGGGGCGGGGTGAGCAGTTCTTC. It is translated as CASSSELAGGRGEQFF.